This T cell receptor beta chain was documented in a study of shared clonotypes between healthy human individuals (TCRdb year 2020). The study in broad terms: The cohort comprised a couple of women and three men aged 18 to 49 years. Per donor, three plates each were used for CD4 naive and CD4 memory, two for CD8 naive, and one for CD8 memory. Blood TCR repertoires of roughly five healthy adults were deeply sequenced to estimate repertoire size and the extent of clonotype sharing between individuals. Libraries were prepared and TCR repertoires were sequenced by different laboratories using diverse techniques, in order to increase sequencing depth and limit assay-specific biases. Each donor's leukapheresis produced roughly between roughly 0.94 and 9.5 billion PBMCs. Points the paper makes about the study in general: Pairwise subsampling indicated that sequencing depth was expected to affect the degree of clonotype sharing among donors. Sharing across a handful of donors was observed for around 4.8% of naive CD4, under 4% of naive CD8, over 2% of memory CD4, and about 0.4% of memory CD8 clonotypes. Naive subsets generally had larger estimated clonotype richness than memory subsets did. Sampling was restricted to blood, and TCR repertoires in tissue are likely to differ from TCR repertoires in blood. Higher generation probabilities were observed for clonotypes shared by all four sorted-subset donors than for non-shared clonotypes. Rarefaction of sorted-subset datasets indicated incomplete sequencing despite the large sequencing depth. Because the study included only a small number of donors, the genetic and exposure-history diversity represented was limited.

Donors were healthy HIV-negative adults with no recently reported acute infections or vaccinations. Every donor was a Caucasian adult residing in Nashville, Tennessee, USA. CD4+ T cells were enriched through magnetic negative selection, after which naive cells were positively selected on CD45RA and the remaining negative fraction served as the memory subset. After blood collection by leukapheresis, PBMCs were isolated using Ficoll-Histopaque density gradient centrifugation and then cryopreserved in the vapor phase of liquid nitrogen. Analytical flow cytometry was used to check the purity and quantity of every magnetically sorted T cell population. Genomic DNA was isolated from every sorted fraction and measured by UV absorbance on a Nanodrop 2000c. TCR CDR3 regions were amplified from genomic DNA by multiplex PCR using the deep immunoSEQ assay. Genomic DNA extracted from each cell subset was distributed evenly over all wells of several immunoSEQ 96-well plates, and each plate served as one replicate. For sorted subsets, approximately 190 ng genomic DNA, equal to tens of thousands of T cell genomes, was loaded into each replicate PCR. Purified libraries were measured with a Qubit 3.0 fluorometer, size-checked on a Bioanalyzer 2100, and measured again with the KAPA Library Quantification kit. Each immunoSEQ 96-well plate was sequenced on its own single-read 150-cycle Illumina NextSeq 550 flow cell. The original methods were these. Because the immunoSEQ output included only junctional sequences and no quality scores, the filtering could not be the same as the filtering used for full-length reads. Sequences were annotated with PyIR, a Python wrapper for IgBLAST v1.9, and V/J genes and CDR3 were assigned using IMGT germline references. Reads with weak V/J assignments (E-value above 1e-6), missing CDR3, stop codons, out-of-frame junctions, or ambiguous translated residues were removed. V3J clonotypes were defined as sequences sharing an identical inferred V gene, J gene, and CDR3 amino acid sequence. The percentage overlap between two repertoires was calculated by dividing the number of shared unique clonotypes by the size of the smaller repertoire. Richness of each repertoire was evaluated using RTK rarefaction, the Chao1 estimator, and Recon v2.1 estimates of unobserved clonotypes. Generation probabilities for all TCRbeta clonotypes obtained by the gDNA method from a handful of donors were computed using OLGA. The source is immuneACCESS, and TCRdb retained only in-frame sequences with V and J called. Part of the clones is not carried over; for the studies checked, unresolved V genes explain less than half of this, and the remainder is unexplained. D and trimming come from the DNA, and the V and J calls and clone size come from that table. Present in this sample are around 990,000 clones, approximately 80% of which were seen just once. 0.89% of the sample belongs to the ten largest clones.

The V end loses 3 bases and the J end loses 1 base, and a stretch of 9 bases separates them. Per the germline V gene, MDHEN is the CDR1 and SYDVKM is the CDR2. Its CDR3 holds 15 amino acids, cysteine through phenylalanine. Here the CDR3 DNA is all that survives: 45 bases in frame from base 1. In the case of this clone: Its antigen target is currently unknown. The sample holds no much larger clone one base away, and base qualities are not on file.

This receptor was identified in a young man in good health. Some clones in this sample may be carry-over from other donors' samples. The receptor chain draws on TRBV28 and TRBJ2-2, with a weak D call of TRBD1 (5 bases match). Input material: memory CD4+ T cells from PBMCs. Explained via the paper, the cell subset or site label denotes: CD45RA-negative fraction. The CDR3 in this case is CASSFNQGNTGELFF. The DNA reads as follows: TGTGCCAGCAGTTTTAATCAGGGGAACACCGGGGAGCTGTTTTTT.